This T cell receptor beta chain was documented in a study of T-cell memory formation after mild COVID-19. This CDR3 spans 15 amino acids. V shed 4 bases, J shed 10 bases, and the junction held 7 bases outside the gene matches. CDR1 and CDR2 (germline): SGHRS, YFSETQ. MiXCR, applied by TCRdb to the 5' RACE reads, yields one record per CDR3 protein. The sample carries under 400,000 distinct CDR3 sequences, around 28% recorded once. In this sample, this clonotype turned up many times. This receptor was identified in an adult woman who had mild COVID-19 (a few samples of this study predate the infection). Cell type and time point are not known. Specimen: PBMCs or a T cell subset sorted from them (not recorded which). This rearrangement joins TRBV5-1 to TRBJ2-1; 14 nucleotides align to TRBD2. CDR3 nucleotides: TGCGCCAGCAGCCCCGGGACTAGCGGGAGTAACGAGCAGTTCTTC. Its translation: CASSPGTSGSNEQFF.